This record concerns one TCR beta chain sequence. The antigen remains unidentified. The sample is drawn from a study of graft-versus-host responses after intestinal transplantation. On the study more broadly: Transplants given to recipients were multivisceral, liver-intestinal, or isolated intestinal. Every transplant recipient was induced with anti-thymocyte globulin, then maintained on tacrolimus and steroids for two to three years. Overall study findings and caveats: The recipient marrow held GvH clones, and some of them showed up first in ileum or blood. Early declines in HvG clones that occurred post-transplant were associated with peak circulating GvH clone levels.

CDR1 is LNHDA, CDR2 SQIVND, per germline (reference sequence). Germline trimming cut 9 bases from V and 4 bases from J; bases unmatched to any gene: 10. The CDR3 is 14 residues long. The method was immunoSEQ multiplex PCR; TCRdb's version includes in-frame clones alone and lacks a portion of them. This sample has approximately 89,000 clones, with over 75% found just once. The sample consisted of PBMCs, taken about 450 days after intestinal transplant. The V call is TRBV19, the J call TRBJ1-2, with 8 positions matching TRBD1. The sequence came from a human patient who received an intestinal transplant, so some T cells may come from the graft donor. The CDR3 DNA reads TGTGCCAGCAGCCGGGACAGGCGACCCTATGGCTACACCTTC. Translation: CASSRDRRPYGYTF.